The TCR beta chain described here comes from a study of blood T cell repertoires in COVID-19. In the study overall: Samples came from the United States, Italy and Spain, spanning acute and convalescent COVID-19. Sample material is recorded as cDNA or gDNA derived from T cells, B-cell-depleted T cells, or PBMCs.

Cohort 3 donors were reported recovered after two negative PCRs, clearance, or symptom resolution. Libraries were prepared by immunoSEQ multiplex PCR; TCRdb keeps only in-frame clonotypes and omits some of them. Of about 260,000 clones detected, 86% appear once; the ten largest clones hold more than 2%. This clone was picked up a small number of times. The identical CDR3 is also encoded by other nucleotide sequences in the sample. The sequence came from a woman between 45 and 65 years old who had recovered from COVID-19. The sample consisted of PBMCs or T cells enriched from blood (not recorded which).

The CDR3 protein is CASSVGGLQETQYF. Here the CDR3 DNA reads TGTGCCAGCAGCGTAGGGGGCCTCCAAGAGACCCAGTACTTC. V usage is TRBV9 and J usage is TRBJ2-5; tentatively, D is TRBD1 (5 bases). The V and J ends lost 0 bases and 1 base respectively, with 7 bases between them. CDR1 is SGDLS and CDR2 is YYNGEE in the germline V gene. The CDR3 has 14 residues.